This entry is about one T cell receptor (beta chain). The target antigen is unknown. The entry originates in a study of blood T cells in healthy people across ages. Staff drew around 10 milliliters of peripheral blood from each donor. Study outcomes and limitations: Considered underestimates were the diversity estimates obtained from one million T cells.

This CDR3 comprises 17 residues. CDR1 is SGHRS, CDR2 YFSETQ, per germline. Primers used in a second PCR of roughly 6 to 12 cycles were a sample-barcoded 5' primer and a J-beta primer mix. TCRdb ran MiXCR on the 5' RACE reads and lists one entry per CDR3 protein. This repertoire shows fewer than 2 million distinct CDR3 sequences, 30% to 40% found once; its top ten account for 23%. This clonotype was sampled from a human donor in good health. This rearrangement joins TRBV5-1 to TRBJ2-1; 7 nucleotides agree with TRBD2. The better agreement between TRBJ2-7 and the DNA end casts doubt on the J call. The sequenced sample was blood. The CDR3 here is CASSLAATSGIFTEQYF. The CDR3 region has the DNA TGCGCCAGCAGCTTGGCCGCGACAAGCGGGATTTTCACCGAGCAGTACTTC.